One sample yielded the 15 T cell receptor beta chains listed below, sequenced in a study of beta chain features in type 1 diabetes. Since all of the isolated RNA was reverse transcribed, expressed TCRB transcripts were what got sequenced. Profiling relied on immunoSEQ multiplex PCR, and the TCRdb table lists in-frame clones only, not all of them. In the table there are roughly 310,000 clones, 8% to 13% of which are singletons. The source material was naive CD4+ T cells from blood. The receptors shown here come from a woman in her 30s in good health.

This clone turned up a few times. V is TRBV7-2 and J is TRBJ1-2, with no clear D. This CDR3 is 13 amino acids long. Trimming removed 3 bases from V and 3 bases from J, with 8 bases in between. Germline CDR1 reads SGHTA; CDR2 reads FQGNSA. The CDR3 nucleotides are TGTGCCAGCAGCTTTTCCGGGGACTATGGCTACACCTTC. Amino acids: CASSFSGDYGYTF.

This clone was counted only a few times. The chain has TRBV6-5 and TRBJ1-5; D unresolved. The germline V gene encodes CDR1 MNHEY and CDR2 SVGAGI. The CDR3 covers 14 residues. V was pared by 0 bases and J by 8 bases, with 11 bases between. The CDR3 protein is CASSYSNRIEPQHF. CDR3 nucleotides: TGTGCCAGCAGTTACTCGAACCGAATAGAGCCCCAGCATTTT.

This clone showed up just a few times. CDR3 amino acids: CASSFTDTYGYTF. The DNA for the CDR3 is TGTGCCAGCAGTTTCACCGACACCTATGGCTACACCTTC. V usage is TRBV28 and J usage is TRBJ1-2; D not certain. Looked up from germline, CDR1 is MDHEN and CDR2 is SYDVKM. There are 13 residues in the CDR3. V lost 3 bases and J lost 4, with 9 bases in between.

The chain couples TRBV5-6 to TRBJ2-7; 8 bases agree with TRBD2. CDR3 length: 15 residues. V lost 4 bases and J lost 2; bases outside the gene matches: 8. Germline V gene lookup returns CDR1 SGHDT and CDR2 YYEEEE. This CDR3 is CASSLTSEPPYEQYF. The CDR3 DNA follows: TGTGCCAGCAGCCTGACTAGCGAGCCACCCTACGAGCAGTACTTC.

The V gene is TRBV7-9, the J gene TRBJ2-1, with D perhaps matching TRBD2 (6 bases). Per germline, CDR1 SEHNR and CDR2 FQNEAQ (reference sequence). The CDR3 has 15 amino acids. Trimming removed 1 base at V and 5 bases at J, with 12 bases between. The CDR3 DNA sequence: TGTGCCAGCAGCTTAGGGTGGGGACTCGACAATGAGCAGTTCTTC. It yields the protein CASSLGWGLDNEQFF.

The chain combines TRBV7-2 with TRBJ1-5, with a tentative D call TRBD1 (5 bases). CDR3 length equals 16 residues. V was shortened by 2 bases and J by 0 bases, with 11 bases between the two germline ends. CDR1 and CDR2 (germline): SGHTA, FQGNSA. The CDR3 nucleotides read TGTGCCAGCAGCTTATTCGGGGGGAATAGCAATCAGCCCCAGCATTTT. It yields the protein CASSLFGGNSNQPQHF.

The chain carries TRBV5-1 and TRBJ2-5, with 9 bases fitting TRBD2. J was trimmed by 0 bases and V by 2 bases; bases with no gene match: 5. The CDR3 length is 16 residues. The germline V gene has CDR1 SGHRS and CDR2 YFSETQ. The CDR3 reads CASSFTSGRNQETQYF. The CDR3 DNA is TGCGCCAGCAGCTTTACAAGCGGGAGGAACCAAGAGACCCAGTACTTC.

The CDR3 sequence is CASSYSRDREGPQYF. The CDR3 DNA is TGTGCCAGCAGTTACTCCCGGGACAGGGAAGGTCCGCAGTACTTC. J is TRBJ2-7 and V is TRBV6-5, with TRBD1 identical over 9 bases. The CDR3 has 15 residues. Germline CDR1 and CDR2: MNHEY and SVGAGI. The trim removed 0 bases at V and 9 bases at J, leaving 9 bases unmatched.

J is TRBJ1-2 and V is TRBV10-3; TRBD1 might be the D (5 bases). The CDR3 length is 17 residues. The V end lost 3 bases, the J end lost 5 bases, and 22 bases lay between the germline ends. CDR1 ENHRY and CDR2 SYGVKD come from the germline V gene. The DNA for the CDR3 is TGTGCCATCAGTGACGGGTCCGAGGCAGGGATCAGTTATGGCTACACCTTC. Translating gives CAISDGSEAGISYGYTF.

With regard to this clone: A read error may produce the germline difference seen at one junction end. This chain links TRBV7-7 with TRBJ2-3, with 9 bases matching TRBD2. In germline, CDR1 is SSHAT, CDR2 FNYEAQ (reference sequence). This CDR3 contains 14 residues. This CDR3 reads CASSSGLATDTQYF. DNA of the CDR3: TGTGCTAGCAGCTCGGGACTAGCTACAGATACGCAGTATTTT.

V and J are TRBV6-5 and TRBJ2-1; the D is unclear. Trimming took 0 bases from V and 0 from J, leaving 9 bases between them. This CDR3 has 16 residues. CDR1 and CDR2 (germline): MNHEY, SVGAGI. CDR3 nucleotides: TGTGCCAGCAGTTACTCGAAGTCTAGCTCCTACAATGAGCAGTTCTTC. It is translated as CASSYSKSSSYNEQFF.

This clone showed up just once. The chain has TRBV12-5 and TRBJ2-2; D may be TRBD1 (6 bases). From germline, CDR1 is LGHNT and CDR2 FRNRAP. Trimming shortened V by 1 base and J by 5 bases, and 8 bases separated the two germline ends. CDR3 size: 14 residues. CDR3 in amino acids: CASGLGGQTGELFF. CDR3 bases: TGTGCTAGTGGTTTGGGCGGACAGACCGGGGAGCTGTTTTTT.

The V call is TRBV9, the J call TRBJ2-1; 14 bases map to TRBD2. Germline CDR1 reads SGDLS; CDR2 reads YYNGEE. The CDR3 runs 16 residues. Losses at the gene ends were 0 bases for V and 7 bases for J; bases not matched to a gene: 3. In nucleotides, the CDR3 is TGTGCCAGCAGCGTAGGGGGACTAGCGGGAGCGAATGAGCAGTTCTTC. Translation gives CASSVGGLAGANEQFF. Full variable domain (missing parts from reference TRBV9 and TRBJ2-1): DSGVTQTPKHLITATGQRVTLRCSPRSGDLSVYWYQQSLDQGLQFLIQYYNGEERAKGNILERFSAQQFPDLHSELNLSSLELGDSALYFCASSVGGLAGANEQFFGPGTRLTVL.

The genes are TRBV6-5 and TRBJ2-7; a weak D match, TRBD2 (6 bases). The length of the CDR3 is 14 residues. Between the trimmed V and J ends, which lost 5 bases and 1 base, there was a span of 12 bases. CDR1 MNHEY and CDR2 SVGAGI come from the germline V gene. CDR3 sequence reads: CASSRGRGSYEQYF. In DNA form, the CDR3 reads TGTGCCAGCAGTCGGGGGAGAGGGTCCTACGAGCAGTACTTC.

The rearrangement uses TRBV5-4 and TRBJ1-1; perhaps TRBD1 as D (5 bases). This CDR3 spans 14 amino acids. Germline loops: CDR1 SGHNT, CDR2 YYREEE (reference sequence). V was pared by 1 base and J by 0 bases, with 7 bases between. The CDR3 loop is CASSLTGVNTEAFF. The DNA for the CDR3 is TGTGCCAGCAGCTTGACAGGAGTGAACACTGAAGCTTTCTTT.